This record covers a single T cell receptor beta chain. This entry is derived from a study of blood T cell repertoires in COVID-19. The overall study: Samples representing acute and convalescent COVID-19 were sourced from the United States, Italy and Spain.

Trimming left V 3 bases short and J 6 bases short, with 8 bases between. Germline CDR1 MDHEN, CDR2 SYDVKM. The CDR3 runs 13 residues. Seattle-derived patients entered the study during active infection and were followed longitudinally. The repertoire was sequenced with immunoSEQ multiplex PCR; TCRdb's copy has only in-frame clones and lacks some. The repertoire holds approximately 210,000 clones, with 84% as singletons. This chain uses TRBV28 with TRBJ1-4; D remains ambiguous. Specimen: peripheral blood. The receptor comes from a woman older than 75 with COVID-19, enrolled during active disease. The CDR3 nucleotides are TGTGCCAGCAGTTTGAGGATCGATGAAAAACTGTTTTTT. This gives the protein CASSLRIDEKLFF.